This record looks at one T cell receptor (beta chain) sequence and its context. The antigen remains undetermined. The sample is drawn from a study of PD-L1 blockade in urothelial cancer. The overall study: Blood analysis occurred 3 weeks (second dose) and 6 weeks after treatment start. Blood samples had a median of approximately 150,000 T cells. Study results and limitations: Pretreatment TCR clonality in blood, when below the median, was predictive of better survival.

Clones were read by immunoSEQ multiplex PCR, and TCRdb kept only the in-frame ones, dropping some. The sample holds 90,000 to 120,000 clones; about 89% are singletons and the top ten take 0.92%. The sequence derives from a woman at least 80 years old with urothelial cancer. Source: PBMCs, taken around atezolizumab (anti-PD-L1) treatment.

In nucleotides, the CDR3 is TGTGCCAGCAGCCCGCGGGGGGGGCGCACAGATACGCAGTATTTT. Translated: CASSPRGGRTDTQYF. The chain couples TRBV7-6 to TRBJ2-3; 9 nucleotides match TRBD2. Per the germline V gene, CDR1 is SGHVS and CDR2 is FNYEAQ. The V segment lost 5 bases and the J segment 1 base; nucleotides outside the gene matches: 4. The CDR3 sequence is 15 residues long.